Below are 12 T cell receptor beta chains sequenced from a single sample in a study of glioma-infiltrating T cells. TCR alpha and beta CDR3 regions were amplified from RNA using iRepertoire nested multiplex PCR. TCRdb re-called the multiplex PCR reads with MiXCR, one entry per CDR3 protein. The sample records around 120,000 distinct CDR3 sequences, about 22% being singletons. Sequenced material: glioma tissue, nonneoplastic brain tissue, or PBMCs (not recorded which). All receptors come from a human donor with low-grade glioma or glioblastoma, undergoing nonglioma brain surgery, or in good health (not recorded which).

A remark on this clonotype: A clone one base away is much larger, so this may be a read error. CDR3 region: CASSSGRTGLPGNTIYF. CDR3 sequence (DNA): TGTGCCAGCAGTTCTGGCCGGACAGGGCTTCCTGGAAACACCATATATTTT. The chain links TRBV6-2 or TRBV6-3 to TRBJ1-3, with 8 bases lining up with TRBD1. With 4 bases clipped from V and 2 bases from J, the junction kept 10 bases outside the gene matches. Germline values: CDR1 MNHEY, CDR2 SVGEGT. This CDR3 has 17 residues.

The chain links TRBV20-1 to TRBJ1-2, with 11 nucleotides matching TRBD1. The V and J ends lost 0 bases and 8 bases, in that order; junction bases with no gene match: 2. Germline V gives CDR1 DFQATT, CDR2 SNEGSKA (reference sequence). This CDR3 spans 13 amino acids. In DNA form, the CDR3 reads TGCAGTGCTAGAGATGGGACAGGGGGAGGCTACACCTTC. Encoded protein: CSARDGTGGGYTF.

The CDR3 region has the DNA TGTGCCAGCTCACCAAACCAGGGGGCACAGGATTCACCCCTCCACTTT. Amino acids: CASSPNQGAQDSPLHF. The chain joins TRBV18 to TRBJ1-6, with TRBD1 identical over 8 bases. CDR3 length: 16 amino acids. CDR1 KGHSH and CDR2 LQKENI come from the germline V gene. J lost 8 bases, V lost 2 bases, and 8 bases had no gene match.

The table lists this clonotype with a few counts. Since a much larger clone is just one base distant, this may be a read error. The rearrangement links TRBV7-9 to TRBJ2-2; D is possibly TRBD2 (6 bases). The germline CDR1 and CDR2 sequences are SEHNR and FQNEAQ (reference sequence). This CDR3 is 12 amino acids long. The CDR3 sequence: CASSFDTGGLFF. DNA for the CDR3: TGTGCCAGCAGCTTTGACACCGGGGGGCTGTTTTTT.

This clonotype was recorded at least ten times. The chain employs TRBV11-2 and TRBJ2-1; D uncertain. V dropped 8 bases and J dropped 2 bases, with 13 bases sitting between them. The length of the CDR3 is 14 residues. Germline V gene data show CDR1 as SGHAT and CDR2 as FQNNGV. The CDR3 nucleotides are TGTGCCAGCGGTGAGACCCGCCCCTACAATGAGCAGTTCTTC. Translating gives CASGETRPYNEQFF.

This chain joins TRBV29-1 and TRBJ2-3; 8 bases match TRBD2. The trim removed 3 bases at V and 11 bases at J, leaving 16 bases unmatched. Germline CDR1 is SQVTM and CDR2 is ANQGSEA. This CDR3 spans 15 amino acids. CDR3 coding DNA: TGCAGCGTTGATTCTCTAGCGGGCTCTCGGAGTGGGCAGTATTTT. Its translation: CSVDSLAGSRSGQYF.

This clonotype has ten or more counts. The chain joins TRBV27 to TRBJ2-2; TRBD2 is a possible D gene (7 bases). The CDR3 is 14 amino acids. Between the trimmed V and J ends, which lost 9 bases and 4 bases, there was a span of 15 bases. Germline lookup yields CDR1 MNHEY and CDR2 SMNVEV (reference sequence). In DNA, the CDR3 is TGTGCCAGTCAGGGGAGGGTGGGCACCGGGGAGCTGTTTTTT. Residues: CASQGRVGTGELFF.

J is TRBJ2-7 and V is TRBV6-2 or TRBV6-3, with TRBD2 identical over 11 bases. Germline CDR1 and CDR2: MNHEY and SVGEGT. V lost 4 bases, J lost 7 bases, and 6 bases stayed unmatched. CDR3 size: 14 residues. The CDR3 bases are TGTGCCAGCAGTTCCCGACTAGCGGGGAAAGAGCAGTACGTC. Encoded protein: CASSSRLAGKEQYV.

This clonotype was found a few times. J is TRBJ1-6 and V is TRBV5-1; 7 nucleotides line up with TRBD1. Germline V gene lookup returns CDR1 SGHRS and CDR2 YFSETQ. After removal of 6 bases from V and 5 bases from J, the junction contained 2 bases not matched to a gene. The CDR3 runs 13 residues. The CDR3 is CASTTGNNSPLHF. DNA of the CDR3: TGCGCCAGCACGACAGGGAATAATTCACCCCTCCACTTT.

This clonotype was recorded many times. The chain uses TRBV15 and TRBJ2-3; a possible D gene is TRBD1 (6 bases). CDR3 length: 15 residues. The V and J ends lost 2 bases and 5 bases respectively, with 14 bases between them. Germline V lookup: CDR1 LNHNV, CDR2 YYDKDF (reference sequence). The CDR3 reads CATSRPRGRGDTQYF. For the CDR3, the DNA is TGTGCCACCAGCAGACCCAGGGGCCGGGGAGATACGCAGTATTTT.

This clonotype showed up just a few times. The genes are TRBV7-9 and TRBJ1-1; D is ambiguous. From germline, CDR1 is SEHNR and CDR2 FQNEAQ (reference sequence). V lost 5 bases, J lost 1 base, and 8 bases lay in between. The CDR3 sequence is 13 residues long. The CDR3 protein is CASSNQANTEAFF. The CDR3 nucleotides read TGTGCCAGCAGCAACCAGGCGAACACTGAAGCTTTCTTT.

The chain combines TRBV11-2 with TRBJ2-3; the D gene is possibly TRBD2 (6 bases). Trimming stripped 5 bases from V and 11 bases from J, with 23 bases between. This CDR3 comprises 15 residues. Germline V gene lookup returns CDR1 SGHAT and CDR2 FQNNGV. CDR3: CASSNTPRLHGGQYF. The CDR3 region has the DNA TGTGCCAGCAGCAATACCCCACGTCTCCACGGGGGGCAGTATTTT. The complete variable domain, with remaining parts taken from reference TRBV11-2 and TRBJ2-3, reads EAGVAQSPRYKIIEKRQSVAFWCNPISGHATLYWYQQILGQGPKLLIQFQNNGVVDDSQLPKDRFSAERLKGVDSTLKIQPAKLEDSAVYLCASSNTPRLHGGQYFGPGTRLTVL.